This passage covers 9 T cell receptor beta chains from one sample sequenced in a study of Ad26.COV2.S vaccination and SARS-CoV-2 variants. Clones were read by immunoSEQ multiplex PCR, and TCRdb kept only the in-frame ones, dropping some. The data hold roughly 350,000 clones, with 75% to 90% observed a single time. Treatment specified: 19 received Ad26.COV2.S at low or high dose, single or two shots; roughly five received placebo; per-sample allocation not given. The investigators took samples on day 63 after the first vaccine or placebo injection. The input for sequencing was peripheral blood, taken in a trial of Ad26.COV2.S vaccine versus placebo. These receptor sequences come from a person between 18 and 65 years old who received the Ad26.COV2.S COVID-19 vaccine or a placebo.

This clone was counted between two and nine times. The chain couples TRBV19 to TRBJ1-5, with no clear D. Per the germline V gene, CDR1 is LNHDA and CDR2 is SQIVND (reference sequence). The CDR3 contains 14 residues. V shed 3 bases and J shed 10 bases, with 16 bases lying between them. The CDR3 DNA reads TGTGCCAGTAGTATTAACGGGCCCCCCGAACCCCAGCATTTT. This translates into CASSINGPPEPQHF.

This sequence joins TRBV6-5 and TRBJ1-5; 8 nucleotides line up with TRBD1. Germline CDR1 MNHEY, CDR2 SVGAGI. This CDR3 contains 15 residues. Trimming at V came to 4 bases and at J to 1 base, leaving 3 bases not matched to a gene. The DNA for the CDR3 is TGTGCCAGCAGTTCCAGACAGGGGAGCAATCAGCCCCAGCATTTT. Translating gives CASSSRQGSNQPQHF.

This chain joins TRBV7-2 and TRBJ2-7; maybe TRBD1 (5 bases). V dropped 0 bases and J dropped 2 bases, with 20 bases sitting between them. The germline V gene has CDR1 SGHTA and CDR2 FQGNSA. The CDR3 is 18 residues long. CDR3 coding DNA: TGTGCCAGCAGCTTAGCGCTGGCAGGGCCTGGGTACCCCTACGAGCAGTACTTC. As protein: CASSLALAGPGYPYEQYF.

The chain combines TRBV9 with TRBJ2-3, with a weak D call TRBD1 (6 bases). The CDR3 is 15 residues long. Trimming left V 0 bases short and J 6 bases short, with 14 bases between. Germline lookup yields CDR1 SGDLS and CDR2 YYNGEE. The CDR3 DNA reads TGTGCCAGCAGCGTAGCAGGGGCAGGGTTGGATACGCAGTATTTT. Protein sequence: CASSVAGAGLDTQYF.

The rearrangement links TRBV19 to TRBJ1-5, with D uncertain. Per germline, CDR1 LNHDA and CDR2 SQIVND (reference sequence). V lost 5 bases, J lost 1 base, and 6 bases lay in between. The CDR3 runs 13 residues. CDR3: CASSPHSNQPQHF. In DNA form, the CDR3 reads TGTGCCAGTAGTCCCCACAGCAATCAGCCCCAGCATTTT.

V gene TRBV4-1 combines with J gene TRBJ1-1, with 7 nucleotides matching TRBD1. Trimming cost V 3 bases and J 6 bases; bases outside gene matches: 10. The CDR3 length is 15 residues. In germline, CDR1 is MGHRA, CDR2 YSYEKL. CDR3 DNA sequence: TGCGCCAGCAGCCAGACCCGACAGGGAGTCTCTGAAGCTTTCTTT. Its protein is CASSQTRQGVSEAFF.

The chain recombines TRBV19 with TRBJ1-4; TRBD1 matches 8 bases. CDR1 LNHDA and CDR2 SQIVND come from the germline V gene (reference sequence). The CDR3 is 17 residues long. The V and J ends lost 3 bases and 5 bases, in that order; junction bases with no gene match: 11. The CDR3 DNA follows: TGTGCCAGTAGTATTACGAGATACGGGACAGGAAATGAAAAACTGTTTTTT. Its translation: CASSITRYGTGNEKLFF.

The chain is built from TRBV11-2 and TRBJ1-1; D is ambiguous. Trimming left V 2 bases short and J 3 bases short, with 7 bases between. CDR3 size: 13 residues. Germline CDR1 reads SGHAT; CDR2 reads FQNNGV. The CDR3 is CASSLSGYTEAFF. As DNA, the CDR3 is TGTGCCAGCAGCTTATCAGGATACACTGAAGCTTTCTTT.

The chain employs TRBV28 and TRBJ1-2; 8 nucleotides line up with TRBD1. The CDR3 runs to 14 residues. Germline lookup yields CDR1 MDHEN and CDR2 SYDVKM. With V trimmed by 5 bases and J by 2 bases, 4 bases remained unmatched. In nucleotides, the CDR3 is TGTGCCAGCAGTACTCCAGGGGGCAACTATGGCTACACCTTC. This codes for CASSTPGGNYGYTF.